This TCR beta chain comes out of a study of OX40 agonist ivuxolimab in advanced cancers. In the study overall: All patients had ivuxolimab intravenously every 2 weeks at 0.01 to 10 mg/kg. With a range of roughly 20 to 90, age averaged approximately 64 years, and more than 75% were male. General study points: Relative to CD4+, CD8+ T cells held more expanded clones on average.

Sequencing was performed with immunoSEQ multiplex PCR; in TCRdb, only in-frame clones are kept and a portion is missing. The sample contains 45,000 to 50,000 clones, about 89% of which appear only once. This clone appeared once. Antigen: not known. Any history of autoimmune disease or systemic immunosuppression disqualified patients. The receptor was derived from an adult with an advanced solid tumor such as melanoma, head and neck, liver or kidney cancer. Sequencing was performed on CD4+ or CD8+ T cells sorted from blood, taken in a trial of the OX40 agonist ivuxolimab.

The DNA for the CDR3 is TGCAGCGTTGAAGATCGGGACAGGGGCTACGAGCAGTACTTC. Translation gives CSVEDRDRGYEQYF. The chain combines TRBV29-1 with TRBJ2-7; 10 bases map to TRBD1. This CDR3 contains 14 residues. Germline lookup yields CDR1 SQVTM and CDR2 ANQGSEA. V was pared by 0 bases and J by 3 bases, with 2 bases of the junction left unmatched.